This is a list of T cell receptor beta chains from one sample in a study of blood T cell repertoires in COVID-19. Here immunoSEQ multiplex PCR was the method, and the copy in TCRdb shows in-frame clones only, minus some. Here the sample spans around 400,000 clones, about 90% being singletons. Sequenced sample: peripheral blood. The receptors come from a woman aged 25 to 39 with COVID-19, enrolled during active disease. The CDR3 runs from the conserved cysteine through the conserved F or W. D genes are given only for firm matches. Some rows have no size entry. The others give once, few or many, or a class for an expanded clone.

CDR3 DNA: TGTGCCAGCAGTGACAACGGGGCAGATACGCAGTATTTT
CDR3 protein: CASSDNGADTQYF
V gene: TRBV2
J gene: TRBJ2-3
clone size: few
D gene: .

CDR3 DNA: TGTGCCAGCAGCCACCCCGGACAGCGAAAAGAGACCCAGTACTTC
CDR3 protein: CASSHPGQRKETQYF
V gene: TRBV3-1/TRBV3-2
J gene: TRBJ2-5
clone size: .
D gene: .

CDR3 DNA: TGTGCCAGCTCACCGGGACAGGGTTACCACAATGAGCAGTTCTTC
CDR3 protein: CASSPGQGYHNEQFF
V gene: TRBV18
J gene: TRBJ2-1
clone size: .
D gene: TRBD1

CDR3 DNA: TGCGCCAGCGGATTGAGGCAGGGGAATTCACCCCTCCACTTT
CDR3 protein: CASGLRQGNSPLHF
V gene: TRBV10-2
J gene: TRBJ1-6
clone size: .
D gene: .

CDR3 DNA: TGTGCCAGCAGCGCCAGGGTCAAGGAGTCCTATAATTCACCCCTCCACTTT
CDR3 protein: CASSARVKESYNSPLHF
V gene: TRBV11-2
J gene: TRBJ1-6
clone size: .
D gene: .

CDR3 DNA: TGTGCCAGCAGTTACTCGGCGGGCTACGAGCAGTACTTC
CDR3 protein: CASSYSAGYEQYF
V gene: TRBV6-5
J gene: TRBJ2-7
clone size: .
D gene: .

CDR3 DNA: TGTGCCACCAGTGATTTTACCGAGGATGGAGGCTACACCTTC
CDR3 protein: CATSDFTEDGGYTF
V gene: TRBV24-1
J gene: TRBJ1-2
clone size: .
D gene: .

CDR3 DNA: TGTGCCACCAAGACGCGGAACTATGGCTACACCTTC
CDR3 protein: CATKTRNYGYTF
V gene: TRBV6-5
J gene: TRBJ1-2
clone size: .
D gene: .

CDR3 DNA: TGTGCCAGCAGCTTAGACGCGGCGAGCGGTGAGCAGTTCTTC
CDR3 protein: CASSLDAASGEQFF
V gene: TRBV7-2
J gene: TRBJ2-1
clone size: .
D gene: .

CDR3 DNA: TGTGCCAGCAGCCACTCAGCGGGTGGTACGTACGAGCAGTACTTC
CDR3 protein: CASSHSAGGTYEQYF
V gene: TRBV14
J gene: TRBJ2-7
clone size: once
D gene: .

CDR3 DNA: TGTGCCAGCAGCACGGGACTCACCCGCACAGATACGCAGTATTTT
CDR3 protein: CASSTGLTRTDTQYF
V gene: TRBV7-2
J gene: TRBJ2-3
clone size: .
D gene: .

CDR3 DNA: TGTGCCAGCAGCCAGATAGGGACAGGGTTGTTCGGGGAGCTGTTTTTT
CDR3 protein: CASSQIGTGLFGELFF
V gene: TRBV3-1/TRBV3-2
J gene: TRBJ2-2
clone size: .
D gene: TRBD1

CDR3 DNA: TGTGCCTGGAGTGACATAGGGACTCCCCCCTACAATGAGCAGTTCTTC
CDR3 protein: CAWSDIGTPPYNEQFF
V gene: TRBV30
J gene: TRBJ2-1
clone size: .
D gene: .

CDR3 DNA: TGTGCCAGCAGAGTAGCGAATACGCAGTATTTT
CDR3 protein: CASRVANTQYF
V gene: TRBV2
J gene: TRBJ2-3
clone size: .
D gene: .

CDR3 DNA: TGTGCCAGTAGTACTGCGGGGACAGTGAGCCTCGAGCAGTACTTC
CDR3 protein: CASSTAGTVSLEQYF
V gene: TRBV19
J gene: TRBJ2-7
clone size: once
D gene: .

CDR3 DNA: TGCGCCAGCAGCCAAGGCCTGGACAGGGTGAGCTTGAATGAGCAGTTCTTC
CDR3 protein: CASSQGLDRVSLNEQFF
V gene: TRBV4-3
J gene: TRBJ2-1
clone size: .
D gene: TRBD1

CDR3 DNA: TGTGCCAGCAGCCAGCAGATAATCTCTGGAAACACCATATATTTT
CDR3 protein: CASSQQIISGNTIYF
V gene: TRBV3-1/TRBV3-2
J gene: TRBJ1-3
clone size: .
D gene: .

CDR3 DNA: TGTGCCAGCAGCTTGGGAGGACAGGGCTTATGGTTACCCGGTACGCAGTACTTT
CDR3 protein: CASSLGGQGLWLPGTQYF
V gene: TRBV5-4
J gene: TRBJ2-3
clone size: once
D gene: TRBD1

CDR3 DNA: TGTGCCAGCTCACCTAATCAGGACTACGAGCAGTACTTC
CDR3 protein: CASSPNQDYEQYF
V gene: TRBV18
J gene: TRBJ2-7
clone size: once
D gene: .

CDR3 DNA: TGCGCCAGCAGCCCGGGGGGGGCTAATGAAAAACTGTTTTTT
CDR3 protein: CASSPGGANEKLFF
V gene: TRBV5-1
J gene: TRBJ1-4
clone size: .
D gene: .

CDR3 DNA: TGTGCCAGCAGCCTCGCCCAGGGGGTGGGCACTGAAGCTTTCTTT
CDR3 protein: CASSLAQGVGTEAFF
V gene: TRBV3-1/TRBV3-2
J gene: TRBJ1-1
clone size: .
D gene: TRBD1

CDR3 DNA: TGTGCCAGCAGCGCGGACTTGACGAATGAGCAGTTCTTC
CDR3 protein: CASSADLTNEQFF
V gene: TRBV5-4
J gene: TRBJ2-1
clone size: once
D gene: .

CDR3 DNA: TGTGCCAGCAGCCCGGGACAGGCCTGGGGGCAGTACTTC
CDR3 protein: CASSPGQAWGQYF
V gene: TRBV2
J gene: TRBJ2-7
clone size: .
D gene: TRBD1

CDR3 DNA: TGTGCCAGCTCACCATCTCGGCTAGCGGGAGGACAAGAGACCCAGTACTTC
CDR3 protein: CASSPSRLAGGQETQYF
V gene: TRBV18
J gene: TRBJ2-5
clone size: .
D gene: TRBD2

CDR3 DNA: TGTGCCAGCAGTTTTATAGACAGACCTAATAATTCACCCCTCCACTTT
CDR3 protein: CASSFIDRPNNSPLHF
V gene: TRBV27
J gene: TRBJ1-6
clone size: .
D gene: .